The 9 T cell receptor delta chains below all came from one sample that was sequenced in a study of gamma-delta T cells after stem cell transplantation. TCRdb reanalyzed the RT-PCR reads using CATT. The table has 2,500 to 3,000 delta-chain clones, 30% seen once; the top ten hold over 20%. Input material: gamma-delta T cells. The receptors were sampled from a human donor. It is not recorded whose cells these are; they may come from a transplant donor.

This clone qualifies as medium-sized. The rearrangement joins TRDV2 to TRDJ1; possible D gene TRDD3, 8 bases. CDR1 and CDR2 from the germline V gene are GEAIGNYY and EKD. With 2 bases removed from V and 0 bases from J, the gap between germline ends came to 27 bases. The CDR3 is 20 residues long. Written as DNA, the CDR3 is TGTGCCTGTGACAGCCTTCCTTCCCTTACTGGGGGTCTGTACACCGATAAACTCATCTTT. Its protein is CACDSLPSLTGGLYTDKLIF.

This clone is termed medium-sized. This chain links TRDV1 with TRDJ1; possible D gene TRDD2, 6 bases. Germline V lookup: CDR1 TSWWSYY, CDR2 QGS. CDR3 length: 16 amino acids. The CDR3 nucleotides are TGTGCCCTATCTCCTACGCGGCTGGTTTACACCGATAAACTCATCTTT. Translating it yields CALSPTRLVYTDKLIF.

To note about this clone: The likely explanation is a read error, given a far larger clone one base away. This chain uses TRDV2 with TRDJ1; the match to TRDD3 covers 8 bases. In germline, CDR1 is GEAIGNYY, CDR2 EKD. V was pared by 3 bases and J by 1 base, with 33 bases of the junction left unmatched. CDR3 size: 24 residues. CDR3 coding DNA: TGTGCCTGTGACGGGGCCTACGTTCCTGCTGGGGGACATCCTCTTCTCGGGGGCACCGATAAACTCATCTTT. The encoded protein is CACDGAYVPAGGHPLLGGTDKLIF.

This clone counts as medium-sized. The chain couples TRDV2 to TRDJ1; the match to TRDD3 covers 9 bases. J gave up 2 bases and V 3 bases, and 9 bases lay outside the gene matches. Germline CDR1 GEAIGNYY, CDR2 EKD. CDR3 length equals 16 residues. CDR3 sequence: CACDLLGIRRTDKLIF. DNA for the CDR3: TGTGCCTGTGACCTACTGGGGATACGACGGACCGATAAACTCATCTTT.

As regards this clone: A much larger clone is a single base away; this may be a read error. This chain joins TRDV2 and TRDJ1, with no clear D. The CDR3 covers 13 residues. Looked up from germline, CDR1 is GEAIGNYY and CDR2 is EKD. The CDR3 spells CACDQLRADRLIF. The CDR3 nucleotides are TGTGCCTGTGACCAACTGAGGGCCGATAGACTCATCTTT.

The chain uses TRDV2 and TRDJ3, with 9 positions matching TRDD3. Germline loops: CDR1 GEAIGNYY, CDR2 EKD. The CDR3 runs to 20 residues. V lost 3 bases to trimming and J lost 0 bases; unmatched junction nucleotides: 11. The CDR3 sequence: CACDPFTQGDTSWDTRQMFF. The CDR3 DNA reads as TGTGCCTGTGACCCCTTCACCCAGGGGGATACCTCCTGGGACACCCGACAGATGTTTTTC.

The chain is built from TRDV2 and TRDJ1, with 10 bases matching TRDD3. This CDR3 comprises 16 residues. Germline-derived CDR1 and CDR2 are GEAIGNYY and EKD. J was trimmed by 1 base and V by 6 bases; bases with no gene match: 10. The CDR3 nucleotides read TGTGCCTGTTCTCTACTGGGGGATGGGGCCACCGATAAACTCATCTTT. Translation gives CACSLLGDGATDKLIF.

This clone is judged medium-sized (0.01 to 0.1%). The rearrangement joins TRDV2 to TRDJ1; 10 positions agree with TRDD3. With V trimmed by 3 bases and J by 3 bases, 6 bases remained unmatched. This CDR3 region has 15 residues. Germline CDR1 is GEAIGNYY and CDR2 is EKD. The CDR3 bases are TGTGCCTGTGACTTACTGGGGGATTCCTCCGATAAACTCATCTTT. Its protein is CACDLLGDSSDKLIF.

V and J are TRDV2 and TRDJ1, with 9 bases that match TRDD3. This CDR3 contains 18 residues. The germline CDR1 and CDR2 sequences are GEAIGNYY and EKD. The J segment lost 12 bases and the V segment lost 3 bases, leaving 25 bases of the junction unmatched. The CDR3 protein is CACDPAGGSLGALGLFIF. DNA of the CDR3: TGTGCCTGTGACCCGGCTGGGGGATCCCTTGGGGCCCTCGGACTTTTCATCTTT.